The 32 T cell receptor beta chains reported below all come from one sample, sequenced in a study of CD8 T cells in ankylosing spondylitis. TCRdb fed the 5' RACE reads into MiXCR, producing one record per CDR3 protein. The sample holds 40,000 to 55,000 distinct CDR3 sequences, 6.5% to 8% seen once. Sequenced: blood, either unsorted or a sorted T cell fraction (not recorded which). These receptors were taken from a female donor with ankylosing spondylitis or in good health (not recorded which).

This clonotype was counted ten times or more. The V gene is TRBV10-3, the J gene TRBJ1-3; D remains ambiguous. V was trimmed by 2 bases and J by 0 bases, leaving 8 bases between them. This CDR3 has 15 residues. Germline CDR1 is ENHRY and CDR2 is SYGVKD. CDR3 sequence: CAISEGPLSGNTIYF. CDR3 coding DNA: TGTGCCATCAGTGAGGGACCGCTCTCTGGAAACACCATATATTTT.

This clonotype was seen at least ten times. V and J are TRBV12-3 or TRBV12-4 and TRBJ2-1; no reliable D call. The CDR3 is 14 amino acids. Trimming pared 3 bases from V and 1 base from J, leaving 7 bases between. CDR3 DNA sequence: TGTGCCAGCAGTTTTGGACCGTCCTACAATGAGCAGTTCTTC. It translates to CASSFGPSYNEQFF.

This clonotype was picked up many times. V is TRBV15 and J is TRBJ2-2; D gene ambiguous. Trimming stripped 0 bases from V and 6 bases from J, with 5 bases between. Germline V CDR1 and CDR2: LNHNV, YYDKDF (reference sequence). The CDR3 contains 13 residues. CDR3 nucleotides: TGTGCCACCAGCAGAGATCAGTCCGGGGAGCTGTTTTTT. Its protein product is CATSRDQSGELFF.

This clonotype was found many times. This chain links TRBV20-1 with TRBJ1-5; unclear D gene. V was pared by 3 bases and J by 6 bases, with 12 bases between. CDR3 length: 13 residues. Germline V CDR1 and CDR2: DFQATT, SNEGSKA (reference sequence). The CDR3 loop is CSARASPGQPQHF. CDR3 DNA sequence: TGCAGTGCTAGGGCCAGCCCGGGTCAGCCCCAGCATTTT.

In this sample, this clonotype turned up a few times. V usage is TRBV28 and J usage is TRBJ1-2; D unclear. The germline V gene has CDR1 MDHEN and CDR2 SYDVKM. The CDR3 is 13 residues long. V shed 5 bases and J shed 4 bases, with 11 bases lying between them. The CDR3 spells CASSPPEPYGYTF. The CDR3 DNA reads as TGTGCCAGCAGTCCCCCTGAGCCCTATGGCTACACCTTC.

This clonotype has at least ten counts. The chain uses TRBV20-1 and TRBJ1-1; D unresolved. Germline CDR1 is DFQATT and CDR2 is SNEGSKA (reference sequence). The CDR3 totals 14 residues. V lost 3 bases to trimming and J lost 0 bases, with 11 bases between them. CDR3 bases: TGCAGTGCTAGTCTCGTATTCATGAACACTGAAGCTTTCTTT. Amino acids: CSASLVFMNTEAFF.

Many counts were recorded for this clonotype. V and J are TRBV28 and TRBJ2-4, with D uncertain. The CDR3 sequence is 14 residues long. Germline-derived CDR1 and CDR2 are MDHEN and SYDVKM. V dropped 2 bases and J dropped 0 bases, with 5 bases sitting between them. The CDR3 loop reads CASSLAQAKNIQYF. The CDR3 DNA reads TGTGCCAGCAGTTTAGCCCAAGCCAAAAACATTCAGTACTTC.

This clonotype was seen ten or more times. V gene TRBV10-3 combines with J gene TRBJ2-2; weak D call: TRBD2 (6 bases). This CDR3 region has 15 residues. Germline loops: CDR1 ENHRY, CDR2 SYGVKD. V was cut by 0 bases and J by 3 bases, with 8 bases left in between. The CDR3 bases are TGTGCCATCAGTGAGTCCGGAGGGGACACCGGGGAGCTGTTTTTT. Its translation: CAISESGGDTGELFF.

This clonotype was counted many times. The J gene is TRBJ2-2, the V gene TRBV2, with D maybe TRBD1 (6 bases). The CDR3 consists of 15 residues. Germline-derived CDR1 and CDR2 are SNHLY and FYNNEI. The V end lost 6 bases, the J end lost 4 bases, and 15 bases lay between the germline ends. For the CDR3, the DNA is TGTGCCAGCAGAGAACAGGGTGTCGGCACCGGGGAGCTGTTTTTT. It yields the protein CASREQGVGTGELFF.

This clonotype was observed a few times. The rearrangement joins TRBV11-2 to TRBJ2-5, with 8 bases aligning to TRBD1. This CDR3 spans 15 amino acids. Germline CDR1 and CDR2: SGHAT and FQNNGV. Unmatched junction bases numbered 2, after V lost 1 base and J lost 1 base. CDR3 residues: CASSLAQGVQETQYF. The CDR3 DNA is TGTGCCAGCAGCTTAGCACAGGGGGTCCAAGAGACCCAGTACTTC.

This clonotype was counted many times. CDR3 loop: CSARGSWGGSYEQYF. For the CDR3, the DNA is TGCAGTGCTAGAGGAAGTTGGGGGGGTAGCTACGAGCAGTACTTC. The genes are TRBV20-1 and TRBJ2-7, with 7 nucleotides matching TRBD2. CDR1 and CDR2 from the germline V gene are DFQATT and SNEGSKA (reference sequence). This CDR3 has 15 amino acids. Losses at the gene ends were 1 base for V and 3 bases for J; bases not matched to a gene: 9.

This clonotype has at least ten counts. V gene TRBV19 combines with J gene TRBJ2-5; D unresolved. The germline V and J ends were trimmed by 3 bases and 5 bases, with 16 bases remaining between them. Germline CDR1 LNHDA, CDR2 SQIVND (reference sequence). The CDR3 is 15 residues long. CDR3 in amino acids: CASSISPSGSETQYF. DNA for the CDR3: TGTGCCAGTAGTATCTCCCCGTCGGGTAGTGAGACCCAGTACTTC.

There are many counts of this clonotype. The chain uses TRBV28 and TRBJ1-2; D uncertain. CDR1 is MDHEN and CDR2 is SYDVKM in the germline V gene. The CDR3 is 14 residues long. The V end was cut by 3 bases, the J end by 1 base, with 9 bases between. As DNA, the CDR3 is TGTGCCAGCAGTTTTTTGGGCAGTAACTATGGCTACACCTTC. Its translation: CASSFLGSNYGYTF.

In its sample, this clonotype was seen many times. This chain joins TRBV20-1 and TRBJ1-1, with 8 bases that match TRBD1. J was trimmed by 0 bases and V by 1 base; bases with no gene match: 4. The CDR3 is made up of 15 amino acids. Per the germline V gene, CDR1 is DFQATT and CDR2 is SNEGSKA (reference sequence). The CDR3 loop is CSARGTGKVNTEAFF. DNA for the CDR3: TGCAGTGCTAGAGGGACAGGGAAAGTGAACACTGAAGCTTTCTTT.

This chain joins TRBV6-1 and TRBJ1-2, with 8 bases matching TRBD1. The germline CDR1 and CDR2 sequences are MNHNS and SASEGT. With 10 bases clipped from V and 2 bases from J, the junction kept 6 bases outside the gene matches. There are 13 residues in the CDR3. CDR3 sequence reads: CAIRQGRNYGYTF. The CDR3 DNA is TGTGCCATCAGACAGGGGCGAAACTATGGCTACACCTTC.

The chain employs TRBV5-5 and TRBJ1-6; the D is unclear. The V end was cut by 0 bases, the J end by 5 bases, with 15 bases between. The CDR3 is 17 amino acids. In germline, CDR1 is SGHKS, CDR2 YYEKEE (reference sequence). The CDR3 nucleotides read TGTGCCAGCAGCTTGGGGTACACACCGAGTAATAATTCACCCCTCCACTTT. Amino acids: CASSLGYTPSNNSPLHF.

This clonotype was seen repeatedly, ten times or more. This chain joins TRBV28 and TRBJ2-4; the match to TRBD2 covers 9 bases. V dropped 5 bases and J dropped 8; count of bases not matched to a gene: 10. Germline V gene sequence: CDR1 MDHEN, CDR2 SYDVKM. The CDR3 runs to 15 residues. CDR3 bases: TGTGCCAGCAGTGCGGGGGGGCTGAAGGGGGACATTCAGTACTTC. It specifies CASSAGGLKGDIQYF.

The chain recombines TRBV12-3 or TRBV12-4 with TRBJ1-2, with D tentatively TRBD1 (6 bases). The CDR3 is made up of 15 amino acids. The V and J ends lost 5 bases and 4 bases respectively, with 17 bases between them. The CDR3 DNA reads TGTGCCAGCAGTCACCCGACAGGTTACCCCTATGGCTACACCTTC. This encodes CASSHPTGYPYGYTF.

This clonotype was found many times. V is TRBV5-1 and J is TRBJ1-4; D possibly corresponds to TRBD1 (6 bases). Per germline, CDR1 SGHRS and CDR2 YFSETQ. The CDR3 is 15 amino acids. Trimming stripped 0 bases from V and 8 bases from J, with 14 bases between. The CDR3 sequence: CASSLAGGTGEKLFF. CDR3 sequence (DNA): TGCGCCAGCAGCTTGGCGGGGGGAACAGGGGAAAAACTGTTTTTT.

The sample holds many counts of this clonotype. The chain couples TRBV3-1 to TRBJ2-3, with TRBD2 identical over 7 bases. Germline loops: CDR1 LGHDT, CDR2 YNNKEL (reference sequence). With 2 bases clipped from V and 5 bases from J, the junction kept 4 bases outside the gene matches. The CDR3 totals 14 residues. The CDR3 region has the DNA TGTGCCAGCAGCCAACGAGCGGGACTAGATACGCAGTATTTT. Translation gives CASSQRAGLDTQYF.

As for this clonotype: One base away lies a much larger clone, so this may be a sequencing read error. CDR3 amino acids: CANFLGQGFGYTF. As DNA, the CDR3 is TGTGCCAACTTCCTGGGACAAGGGTTTGGCTACACCTTC. The chain links TRBV5-6 to TRBJ1-2; D might be TRBD1 (6 bases). The V end was cut by 9 bases, the J end by 7 bases, with 19 bases between. Germline assignment: CDR1 SGHDT and CDR2 YYEEEE. CDR3 size: 13 residues.

This clonotype was seen ten or more times. The chain is built from TRBV5-1 and TRBJ1-6; D is unclear. V was pared by 4 bases and J by 8 bases, with 10 bases between. Germline V lookup: CDR1 SGHRS, CDR2 YFSETQ. The CDR3 is made up of 13 amino acids. CDR3 nucleotides: TGCGCCAGCAGCCAAAATACGGATTCACCCCTCCACTTT. Translating it yields CASSQNTDSPLHF.

This clonotype showed up many times. The chain combines TRBV11-3 with TRBJ2-7, with TRBD1 matching 7 bases. After removal of 7 bases from V and 0 bases from J, the junction contained 6 bases not matched to a gene. CDR1 is SGHNT and CDR2 is YENEEA in the germline V gene. This CDR3 comprises 14 residues. DNA for the CDR3: TGTGCCAGCACCCCAGGGGGAAGCTCCTACGAGCAGTACTTC. Translation: CASTPGGSSYEQYF.

This clonotype was found many times. The genes are TRBV4-2 and TRBJ1-6; 7 bases align to TRBD1. Per germline, CDR1 LGHNA and CDR2 YNFKEQ. The CDR3 extends over 15 amino acids. Trimming removed 0 bases from V and 10 bases from J; junction bases left unmatched: 6. CDR3 DNA sequence: TGTGCCAGCAGCCAAGATTACAGGGGTGAATCACCCCTCCACTTT. It codes for CASSQDYRGESPLHF.

At least ten counts were recorded for this clonotype. The V gene is TRBV2, the J gene TRBJ1-5; TRBD1 might be the D (6 bases). CDR1 and CDR2 (germline): SNHLY, FYNNEI. V was shortened by 6 bases and J by 2 bases, with 14 bases between the two germline ends. The CDR3 loop spans 15 amino acids. CDR3 coding DNA: TGTGCCAGCAGACCTCAGGGGTTGGGCAATCAGCCCCAGCATTTT. This codes for CASRPQGLGNQPQHF. Combining the CDR3 with reference TRBV2 and TRBJ1-5 gives the whole variable domain EPEVTQTPSHQVTQMGQEVILRCVPISNHLYFYWYRQILGQKVEFLVSFYNNEISEKSEIFDDQFSVERPDGSNFTLKIRSTKLEDSAMYFCASRPQGLGNQPQHFGDGTRLSIL.

This clonotype was seen at least ten times. DNA of the CDR3: TGTGCCAGCAGCATCCGGGACAGGGACTCCTACGAGCAGTACGTC. It encodes CASSIRDRDSYEQYV. The chain combines TRBV21-1 with TRBJ2-7; the table's D call, TRBD1, was not checked against the DNA. TRBV21-1 represents a pseudogene. The CDR3 is 15 residues long.

This clonotype was seen only a few times. The V gene is TRBV7-9, the J gene TRBJ1-6; TRBD1 might be the D (5 bases). Germline V gene sequence: CDR1 SEHNR, CDR2 FQNEAQ (reference sequence). Trimming left V 10 bases short and J 9 bases short, with 19 bases between. The CDR3 contains 14 residues. CDR3 protein: CATSRWDGGSPLHF. CDR3 DNA sequence: TGTGCCACCAGTCGTTGGGACGGAGGTTCACCCCTCCACTTT. The complete variable domain, with remaining parts taken from reference TRBV7-9 and TRBJ1-6, reads DTGVSQNPRHKITKRGQNVTFRCDPISEHNRLYWYRQTLGQGPEFLTYFQNEAQLEKSRLLSDRFSAERPKGSFSTLEIQRTEQGDSAMYLCATSRWDGGSPLHFGNGTRLTVT.

This clonotype has a count of ten or more. The genes are TRBV6-2 or TRBV6-3 and TRBJ2-2; tentative D call: TRBD2 (6 bases). Per germline, CDR1 MNHEY and CDR2 SVGEGT. V lost 7 bases, J lost 4 bases, and 13 bases lay in between. The CDR3 runs to 14 residues. The CDR3 reads CASTAGLITGELFF. The CDR3 nucleotides are TGTGCCAGCACTGCGGGGTTGATCACCGGGGAGCTGTTTTTT.

This clonotype was detected many times. The V call is TRBV29-1, the J call TRBJ2-1; 12 bases are shared with TRBD2. The junction had 5 bases not matched to a gene; V was cut back by 1 base and J by 4 bases. CDR1 and CDR2 from the germline V gene are SQVTM and ANQGSEA. This CDR3 has 16 residues. The CDR3 sequence: CSVEGRTSGAYNEQFF. CDR3 in DNA: TGCAGCGTTGAAGGTAGGACTAGCGGGGCTTACAATGAGCAGTTCTTC.

This clonotype has at least ten counts. The rearrangement uses TRBV5-6 and TRBJ1-2; TRBD1 agrees at 8 bases. V trimming: 3 bases; J trimming: 8 bases; junction bases outside the gene matches: 9. Looked up from germline, CDR1 is SGHDT and CDR2 is YYEEEE. There are 14 residues in the CDR3. The CDR3 DNA sequence: TGTGCCAGCAGCTCACCCGGGACAGGCACCGGCTACACCTTC. This codes for CASSSPGTGTGYTF.

The V and J genes are TRBV7-9 and TRBJ2-1; 10 nucleotides agree with TRBD2. The germline CDR1 and CDR2 sequences are SEHNR and FQNEAQ (reference sequence). V was pared by 11 bases and J by 2 bases, with 3 bases of the junction left unmatched. This CDR3 comprises 13 residues. The CDR3 sequence is CASTSGAYNEQFF. CDR3 in DNA: TGTGCCTCCACTAGCGGGGCCTACAATGAGCAGTTCTTC.

There are many counts of this clonotype. The chain employs TRBV6-1 and TRBJ1-1; D unclear. This CDR3 spans 17 amino acids. V gave up 5 bases and J gave up 3 bases, with 22 bases separating them. The V gene's germline CDR1 is MNHNS and CDR2 SASEGT. CDR3 residues: CASSPTLQPTLYTEAFF. CDR3 sequence (DNA): TGTGCCAGCAGTCCTACCCTACAACCGACTCTCTACACTGAAGCTTTCTTT.